A selection of T cell receptor beta chains follows, all from one sample in a study of blood T cell repertoires in COVID-19. Data came from immunoSEQ multiplex PCR; TCRdb stores just in-frame clones and leaves some out. Among about 200,000 clones listed, about 90% were seen once. The sequencing sample was made of peripheral blood. The receptors shown here come from a man in his 60s with active or convalescent COVID-19. The CDR3 runs from the conserved cysteine through the conserved F or W. Each record gives: clone size, D gene, V gene, J gene, CDR3 DNA, CDR3 protein. The D gene is left open where the match is weak. Rows may omit the clone size; those that give it use once, few, many or a size class.

NA,TRBD1,TRBV2,TRBJ1-5,TGTGCCAGCAGTGCCCGACAGGGGGGGCAGCCCCAGCATTTT,CASSARQGGQPQHF
NA,NA,TRBV2,TRBJ2-7,TGTGCCAGCGAACTCACCTCCTACGAGCAGTACTTC,CASELTSYEQYF
NA,NA,TRBV9,TRBJ2-2,TGTGCCAGCAGCGTAGGGACTCAGAACACCGGGGAGCTGTTTTTT,CASSVGTQNTGELFF
NA,TRBD1,TRBV19,TRBJ2-7,TGTGCCAGTACGACAGGGGGACCCTACGAGCAGTACTTC,CASTTGGPYEQYF
NA,TRBD1,TRBV30,TRBJ1-1,TGTGCCTGGGGCACAGGGGGAGGATCTGAAGCTTTCTTT,CAWGTGGGSEAFF
NA,TRBD1,TRBV5-4,TRBJ1-3,TGTGCCAGCAGCGTGGACAGGTCTACTGGAAACACCATATATTTT,CASSVDRSTGNTIYF
NA,TRBD2,TRBV24-1,TRBJ2-7,TGTGCCACCACGGACGTGGGAGGGGACCAGTACTTC,CATTDVGGDQYF
few,NA,TRBV12-3/TRBV12-4,TRBJ1-6,TGTGCCAGCGCGCTCTCCTATAATTCACCCCTCCACTTT,CASALSYNSPLHF
few,TRBD2,TRBV10-3,TRBJ2-2,TGTGCCATCCCCAGACTAGCGGGGGGCCCGGACACCGGGGAGCTGTTTTTT,CAIPRLAGGPDTGELFF
once,TRBD1,TRBV6-5,TRBJ1-3,TGTGCCAGCAGGGGGACAGGGGGCTCTGGAAACACCATATATTTT,CASRGTGGSGNTIYF
NA,NA,TRBV11-2,TRBJ1-2,TGTGCCAGCAGCTTAGATCGCTCTGCGATTATCTATAATGGCTACACCTTC,CASSLDRSAIIYNGYTF
NA,NA,TRBV5-6,TRBJ1-3,TGTGCCAGCAGCTTCTCCCCCCTGAGCTCTGGAAACACCATATATTTT,CASSFSPLSSGNTIYF
NA,NA,TRBV6-1,TRBJ1-2,TGTGCCAGCAGTGAAGCGGGGCAGGGTCGACGTGGCTACACCTTC,CASSEAGQGRRGYTF
NA,NA,TRBV2,TRBJ2-2,TGTGCCAGCAGTGTGAGCCCAACCGGGGAGCTGTTTTTT,CASSVSPTGELFF
NA,TRBD1,TRBV15,TRBJ1-1,TGTGCCACCAGCAGGCGGACAGGGCGGACTGAAGCTTTCTTT,CATSRRTGRTEAFF
NA,NA,TRBV9,TRBJ2-7,TGTGCCAGCAGCGGAACAGGGCAGTCCTACGAGCAGTACTTC,CASSGTGQSYEQYF
few,TRBD1,TRBV5-1,TRBJ1-3,TGCGCCAGCAGCTTGGGCACAGGGGGCAAAAGAAACACCATATATTTT,CASSLGTGGKRNTIYF
NA,NA,TRBV7-6,TRBJ2-5,TGTGCCAGCAGCTTATTCCTGACTGGTGGGGAGACCCAGTACTTC,CASSLFLTGGETQYF
NA,NA,TRBV6-1,TRBJ1-5,TGTGCCAGCAGTGAAAGAGGACAGATTCATCAGCCCCAGCATTTT,CASSERGQIHQPQHF
NA,NA,TRBV5-6,TRBJ1-2,TGTGCCAGCAGCCCAGGGTATGGCTACACCTTC,CASSPGYGYTF
NA,TRBD1,TRBV2,TRBJ2-5,TGTGCCAGCAGTGAAGGCGGACAGGGTGAGACCCAGTACTTC,CASSEGGQGETQYF
NA,NA,TRBV4-1,TRBJ1-2,TGCGCCAGCAGCCAAGAAGAGGGGGAAGGCTACACCTTC,CASSQEEGEGYTF
few,NA,TRBV5-1,TRBJ2-3,TGCGCCAGCAGCTTGGGCTACGAAGATACGCAGTATTTT,CASSLGYEDTQYF
NA,NA,TRBV27,TRBJ2-3,TGTGCCAGCAGCCGCCACGGGGAAGATACGCAGTATTTT,CASSRHGEDTQYF
NA,TRBD1,TRBV12-3/TRBV12-4,TRBJ2-1,TGTGCCAGCACCGGGGACAGGCGGAATGAGCAGTTCTTC,CASTGDRRNEQFF
NA,TRBD1,TRBV5-1,TRBJ1-2,TGCGCCAGCAGTCGGGACAGCTATGGCTACACCTTC,CASSRDSYGYTF
NA,NA,TRBV6-6,TRBJ2-1,TGTGCCAGCAGTTACCGGGCAGGGGACGGACTCAATGAGCAGTTCTTC,CASSYRAGDGLNEQFF
NA,NA,TRBV3-1/TRBV3-2,TRBJ2-1,TGTGCCAGCAGCCAGCAAGGGGCTGAGCAGTTCTTC,CASSQQGAEQFF
NA,NA,TRBV6-5,TRBJ1-5,TGTGCCAGCATTAAACATACGAATAGCAATCAGCCCCAGCATTTT,CASIKHTNSNQPQHF
NA,TRBD2,TRBV5-6,TRBJ2-1,TGTGCCAGCAGCCGGGGGGACGGTAACAATGAGCAGTTCTTC,CASSRGDGNNEQFF
NA,TRBD1,TRBV18,TRBJ2-7,TGTGCCAGCTCACCACCGGGACAGGGGACCTACGAGCAGTACTTC,CASSPPGQGTYEQYF
NA,NA,TRBV7-6,TRBJ1-1,TGTGCCAGCAGTAAAGGACACTCTAACACTGAAGCTTTCTTT,CASSKGHSNTEAFF
NA,TRBD1,TRBV30,TRBJ1-6,TGTGCCTGGAGTGTAAAGGACAGGGATAATTCACCCCTCCACTTT,CAWSVKDRDNSPLHF
NA,TRBD1,TRBV27,TRBJ1-2,TGTGCCAGCAGTTTAAGGCAGGGGGCTCACTATGGCTACACCTTC,CASSLRQGAHYGYTF
NA,TRBD1,TRBV19,TRBJ1-2,TGTGCCAGTAGTATGAGCGGAGGATGGAGGGCAGGGGGCTATGGCTACACCTTC,CASSMSGGWRAGGYGYTF
NA,TRBD1,TRBV27,TRBJ2-2,TGTGCCAGCAGTTTGGGACAGATAAACACCGGGGAGCTGTTTTTT,CASSLGQINTGELFF
few,TRBD1,TRBV24-1,TRBJ1-6,TGTGCCACCAGTGATTGGGGACGGACAGGGGTAAGGTCAAATGATTCACCCCTCCACTTT,CATSDWGRTGVRSNDSPLHF
NA,TRBD1,TRBV5-5,TRBJ1-2,TGTGCCAGCAGCTTGGTGGGGGGACAGGGCTATGGCTACACCTTC,CASSLVGGQGYGYTF
NA,NA,TRBV9,TRBJ2-7,TGTGCCAGCAGCGTAGGGTACGGTGGCGAGCAGTACTTC,CASSVGYGGEQYF
few,TRBD1,TRBV24-1,TRBJ2-7,TGTGCCACCAGTGACCCCGGGACAGGGGGCTCCTACGAGCAGTACTTC,CATSDPGTGGSYEQYF
NA,TRBD1,TRBV14,TRBJ1-1,TGTGCCAGCAGCCCCTGGGACAGCCCGAACACTGAAGCTTTCTTT,CASSPWDSPNTEAFF
NA,TRBD1,TRBV19,TRBJ1-5,TGTGCCAGTAAGACAGGGGTCAATCAGCCCCAGCATTTT,CASKTGVNQPQHF
once,TRBD1,TRBV11-3,TRBJ1-1,TGTGCCAGCAGCACTGAGGACAGGGGGCCTAAAGCTTTCTTT,CASSTEDRGPKAFF
NA,NA,TRBV29-1,TRBJ2-3,TGCAGCGTTGAAGGTTGGGGGGGCTTAAGCACAGATACGCAGTATTTT,CSVEGWGGLSTDTQYF
NA,NA,TRBV30,TRBJ1-4,TGTGCCTGGAGTGTTCAGGGGTCTAATGAAAAACTGTTTTTT,CAWSVQGSNEKLFF
once,NA,TRBV10-3,TRBJ1-2,TGTGCCATCAATTTAGCCGGGACATCCTCCGGTGGCTACACCTTC,CAINLAGTSSGGYTF
few,NA,TRBV3-1/TRBV3-2,TRBJ2-5,TGTGCCAGCAGCGTGGGGGGACAAGAGACCCAGTACTTC,CASSVGGQETQYF
NA,NA,TRBV10-1,TRBJ2-1,TGCGCCAGCAGCCGGGACATATACAATGAGCAGTTCTTC,CASSRDIYNEQFF
NA,NA,TRBV3-1/TRBV3-2,TRBJ1-5,TGTGCCAGCAGCTTTACAGGGAGCAATCAGCCCCAGCATTTT,CASSFTGSNQPQHF
NA,TRBD2,TRBV5-1,TRBJ2-2,TGCGCCAGCAGCTTGGGAGGGACTAGCGGGACCGGGGAGCTGTTTTTT,CASSLGGTSGTGELFF
NA,NA,TRBV19,TRBJ1-5,TGTGCCAGTAGTCAGGGACTCAAAGGCAATCAGCCCCAGCATTTT,CASSQGLKGNQPQHF
NA,NA,TRBV2,TRBJ2-7,TGTGCCAGCAGTGGGACAGCCTACGAGCAGTACTTC,CASSGTAYEQYF
NA,TRBD2,TRBV6-1,TRBJ2-4,TGTGCCAGCAGTGAATCTTTCGGACTAGCGGGGGGGCCCAAAAACATTCAGTACTTC,CASSESFGLAGGPKNIQYF
NA,NA,TRBV7-9,TRBJ2-1,TGTGCCAGCAGCTCTACTCCCTTCTCCTACAATGAGCAGTTCTTC,CASSSTPFSYNEQFF
NA,TRBD1,TRBV6-5,TRBJ1-1,TGTGCCACCAGAATACAGGGGATGAACACTGAAGCTTTCTTT,CATRIQGMNTEAFF
NA,NA,TRBV25-1,TRBJ1-6,TGTGCCAGCAGTGGATCCCAAGCTCCGAGGAATTCACCCCTCCACTTT,CASSGSQAPRNSPLHF
NA,NA,TRBV5-1,TRBJ1-3,TGCGCCAGCAGCTTGGGGGAGGCTGGAAACACCATATATTTT,CASSLGEAGNTIYF
NA,NA,TRBV15,TRBJ1-5,TGTGCCACCAGCAGAGACAGGAGCAATCAGCCCCAGCATTTT,CATSRDRSNQPQHF
NA,TRBD2,TRBV3-1/TRBV3-2,TRBJ2-2,TGTGCCAGCAGTCTAGCGGGGGGCGACACCGGGGAGCTGTTTTTT,CASSLAGGDTGELFF